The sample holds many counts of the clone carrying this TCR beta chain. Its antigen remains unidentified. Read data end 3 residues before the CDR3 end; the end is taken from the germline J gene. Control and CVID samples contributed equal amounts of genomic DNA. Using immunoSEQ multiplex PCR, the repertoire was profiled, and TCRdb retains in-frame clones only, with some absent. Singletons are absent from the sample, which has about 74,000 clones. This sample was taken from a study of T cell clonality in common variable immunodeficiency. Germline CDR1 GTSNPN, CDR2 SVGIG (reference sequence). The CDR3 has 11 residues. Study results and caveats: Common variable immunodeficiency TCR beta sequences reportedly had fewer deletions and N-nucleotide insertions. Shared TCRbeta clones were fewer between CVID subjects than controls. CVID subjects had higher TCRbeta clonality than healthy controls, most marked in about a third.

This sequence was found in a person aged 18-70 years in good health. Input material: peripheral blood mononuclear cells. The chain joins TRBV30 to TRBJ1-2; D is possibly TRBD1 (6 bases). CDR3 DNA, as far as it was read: TGTGCCTGGAGCAGAAGGGGGGGC. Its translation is CAWSRRGG. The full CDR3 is CAWSRRGGYTF. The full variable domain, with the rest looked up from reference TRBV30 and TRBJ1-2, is SQTIHQWPATLVQPVGSPLSLECTVEGTSNPNLYWYRQAAGRGLQLLFYSVGIGQISSEVPQNLSASRPQDRQFILSSKKLLLSDSGFYLCAWSRRGGYTFGSGTRLTVV.